One and the same sample provided the 8 T cell receptor beta chains below, sequenced in a study of early T cells in non-severe SARS-CoV-2 infection. TCRdb processed the 5' RACE reads anew with MiXCR; each CDR3 protein has one entry. The sample yields tens of thousands of distinct CDR3 sequences, 5.5% seen once. The starting material was whole blood, obtained at baseline. All receptors derive from an adult who was a healthcare worker with PCR-confirmed SARS-CoV-2 infection or an uninfected control (not recorded which).

In this sample, this clonotype turned up many times. V usage is TRBV20-1 and J usage is TRBJ1-2, with a tentative D call TRBD1 (5 bases). The germline V gene encodes CDR1 DFQATT and CDR2 SNEGSKA (reference sequence). Trimming stripped 8 bases from V and 8 bases from J, with 12 bases between. This CDR3 comprises 10 residues. CDR3 sequence (DNA): TGCAGTTCACCGGAGGGGGGCTACACCTTC. Its protein is CSSPEGGYTF.

There are many counts of this clonotype. The rearrangement uses TRBV4-3 and TRBJ2-2, with 7 nucleotides matching TRBD2. The CDR3 spans 17 residues. Trimming removed 4 bases from V and 4 bases from J; junction bases left unmatched: 12. The V gene's germline CDR1 is LGHNA and CDR2 YSLEER. Written as DNA, the CDR3 is TGCGCCAGCAGCCCCTCCGGGGTGGCTAGCGGCACCGGGGAGCTGTTTTTT. Translating gives CASSPSGVASGTGELFF.

This clonotype was detected many times. This chain uses TRBV27 with TRBJ2-1, with D unclear. Germline CDR1 reads MNHEY; CDR2 reads SMNVEV (reference sequence). There are 16 residues in the CDR3. The ends were cut back, 3 bases at V and 1 base at J, with 13 bases in the middle. CDR3: CASSFLFAPSYNEQFF. The CDR3 DNA is TGTGCCAGCAGTTTCCTATTTGCCCCATCCTACAATGAGCAGTTCTTC.

The table lists this clonotype with many counts. The chain couples TRBV27 to TRBJ2-7; 7 bases map to TRBD1. After removal of 3 bases from V and 5 bases from J, the junction contained 7 bases not matched to a gene. There are 14 residues in the CDR3. Germline assignment: CDR1 MNHEY and CDR2 SMNVEV (reference sequence). The CDR3 spells CASSLYRGVHEQYF. CDR3 nucleotide sequence: TGTGCCAGCAGTTTGTACAGGGGAGTCCACGAGCAGTACTTC.

CDR3 sequence reads: CASSLEGPAKNIQYF. For the CDR3, the DNA is TGTGCCAGCAGCTTAGAAGGACCGGCCAAAAACATTCAGTACTTC. The chain uses TRBV7-2 and TRBJ2-4; the D is unclear. The CDR3 loop spans 15 amino acids. V was pared by 1 base and J by 1 base, with 8 bases between. CDR1 SGHTA and CDR2 FQGNSA come from the germline V gene.

There are a few counts of this clonotype. This chain links TRBV7-9 with TRBJ2-1, with D perhaps matching TRBD2 (6 bases). Looked up from germline, CDR1 is SEHNR and CDR2 is FQNEAQ (reference sequence). V shed 6 bases and J shed 11 bases, with 14 bases lying between them. CDR3 length equals 12 residues. The CDR3 protein is CASSFRELKQFF. In DNA form, the CDR3 reads TGTGCCAGCAGTTTTCGGGAGTTGAAGCAGTTCTTC.

Many counts were recorded for this clonotype. The rearrangement links TRBV19 to TRBJ2-2; D unresolved. This CDR3 is 15 amino acids long. The germline CDR1 and CDR2 sequences are LNHDA and SQIVND (reference sequence). Trimming removed 3 bases at V and 0 bases at J, with 8 bases between. The CDR3 is CASSIGSANTGELFF. As DNA, the CDR3 is TGTGCCAGTAGTATCGGCTCCGCGAACACCGGGGAGCTGTTTTTT.

There are many counts of this clonotype. The gene calls are TRBV5-4 and TRBJ1-2; possibly TRBD1 for D (6 bases). V dropped 4 bases and J dropped 1 base, with 23 bases sitting between them. The CDR3 runs 18 residues. CDR1 and CDR2 from the germline V gene are SGHNT and YYREEE (reference sequence). The CDR3 DNA is TGTGCCAGCAGCAGAGGGGGAACACTGAGAGTAATTAACTATGGCTACACCTTC. Encoded protein: CASSRGGTLRVINYGYTF.